This T cell receptor beta chain stems from a study of CD8 T cells in ankylosing spondylitis. This clonotype has ten or more counts. What it binds is not known. Points from the study as a whole: Some motif variants were previously reported in reactive arthritis synovial fluid and blood. Reports say disease-linked clones showed up significantly more in matched ankylosing spondylitis synovial fluid.

Quantitative 5'-RACE with molecular barcodes generated TCR beta libraries. TCRdb passed the 5' RACE reads through MiXCR, listing each CDR3 protein once. The data show about 42,000 distinct CDR3 sequences, just under 4% seen once. The CDR3 consists of 14 residues. This receptor was obtained from a female donor with ankylosing spondylitis or in good health (not recorded which). The chain carries TRBV1 and TRBJ1-2. TRBV1 is deemed a pseudogene. Sequences were obtained from blood, either unsorted or a sorted T cell fraction (not recorded which). The CDR3: CTSSQGTLRYGYTF. In DNA, the CDR3 is TGCACCAGCAGCCAAGGAACTCTCCGCTATGGCTACACCTTC.